The 10 T cell receptor beta chains presented below share a single source sample, sequenced in a study of response to subunit inactivated influenza vaccine. A single record per CDR3 protein comes from TCRdb applying MiXCR to the RT-PCR reads. The sample has roughly 650,000 distinct CDR3 sequences, about 15% seen once. The material was PBMCs from blood, obtained around two weeks before vaccination. Receptors originate from a man aged 45 to 65 who received an inactivated influenza vaccine.

The chain has TRBV3-1 and TRBJ2-4, with D uncertain. Per germline, CDR1 LGHDT and CDR2 YNNKEL (reference sequence). V was shortened by 2 bases and J by 0 bases, with 5 bases between the two germline ends. This CDR3 has 14 residues. CDR3 sequence (DNA): TGTGCCAGCAGCCAAAACCTAGCCAAAAACATTCAGTACTTC. It translates to CASSQNLAKNIQYF.

This clonotype showed up many times. J is TRBJ2-1 and V is TRBV12-3 or TRBV12-4, with 14 bases fitting TRBD2. V shed 6 bases, J shed 14 bases, and the junction held 6 bases outside the gene matches. The CDR3 contains 13 residues. The DNA for the CDR3 is TGTGCCAGCAGCGAGGGGACTAGCGGGAGTAAGTTCTTC. Translating gives CASSEGTSGSKFF.

A few counts support this clonotype. This chain uses TRBV20-1 with TRBJ2-3, with a weak D call TRBD2 (7 bases). The germline V gene encodes CDR1 DFQATT and CDR2 SNEGSKA (reference sequence). The CDR3 totals 18 residues. The V gene lost 3 bases and the J gene lost 0 bases, with 22 bases spanning the gap. The CDR3 DNA sequence: TGCAGTGCTAGTGGTAGGGCGGGGGCGTTAACTAGCACAGATACGCAGTATTTT. This codes for CSASGRAGALTSTDTQYF.

This clonotype was counted only a few times. The chain has TRBV12-3 or TRBV12-4 and TRBJ2-7; 8 bases are a match to TRBD1. This CDR3 region has 14 residues. Trimming at V came to 1 base and at J to 9 bases, leaving 8 bases not matched to a gene. The CDR3 protein is CASSLGTGNERQYF. The CDR3 DNA reads as TGTGCCAGCAGTTTAGGGACAGGGAATGAGCGGCAGTACTTC.

The chain links TRBV27 to TRBJ1-2; a weak D match, TRBD1 (6 bases). Trimming left V 6 bases short and J 4 bases short, with 21 bases between. This CDR3 has 16 residues. CDR1 is MNHEY, CDR2 SMNVEV, per germline (reference sequence). The CDR3 loop reads CASSPGRGQGRYGYTF. CDR3 nucleotides: TGTGCCAGCAGCCCGGGGCGTGGGCAGGGGCGCTATGGCTACACCTTC.

The gene calls are TRBV10-2 and TRBJ1-2, with D tentatively TRBD1 (5 bases). The CDR3 covers 12 residues. Trimming left V 8 bases short and J 9 bases short, with 16 bases between. Germline loops: CDR1 WSHSY, CDR2 SAAADI. The DNA of the CDR3 is TGCGCCAGCTCCAAGACAGACACCAGCTACACCTTC. Amino acids: CASSKTDTSYTF.

This clonotype was seen only a few times. This chain joins TRBV2 and TRBJ1-2; TRBD1 is a possible D gene (6 bases). V dropped 6 bases and J dropped 6 bases, with 17 bases sitting between them. Germline V gene data show CDR1 as SNHLY and CDR2 as FYNNEI. This CDR3 contains 14 residues. CDR3 amino acids: CASRTGGGVDGYTF. As DNA, the CDR3 is TGTGCCAGCAGGACCGGGGGGGGCGTGGATGGCTACACCTTC.

The sample holds a few counts of this clonotype. The V and J genes are TRBV29-1 and TRBJ2-1; D unclear. The CDR3 is 14 amino acids. Trimming stripped 4 bases from V and 0 bases from J, with 10 bases between. Germline CDR1 is SQVTM and CDR2 is ANQGSEA. CDR3 sequence reads: CSVGLRSSYNEQFF. The CDR3 coding sequence is TGCAGCGTTGGCCTCCGGAGCTCCTACAATGAGCAGTTCTTC.

This clonotype was counted a few times. The V and J genes are TRBV28 and TRBJ1-1; D gene unclear. The germline V and J ends were trimmed by 6 bases and 2 bases, with 10 bases remaining between them. The length of the CDR3 is 13 residues. Germline-derived CDR1 and CDR2 are MDHEN and SYDVKM. The chain's CDR3 is CASSGPSNTEAFF. In DNA, the CDR3 is TGTGCCAGCAGCGGGCCTTCCAACACTGAAGCTTTCTTT.

The rearrangement links TRBV2 to TRBJ1-5, with 10 nucleotides matching TRBD1. The CDR3 consists of 13 residues. Trimming cost V 6 bases and J 6 bases; bases outside gene matches: 2. Per germline, CDR1 SNHLY and CDR2 FYNNEI. CDR3: CASRGTGVQPQHF. DNA of the CDR3: TGTGCCAGCAGGGGGACAGGGGTTCAGCCCCAGCATTTT.